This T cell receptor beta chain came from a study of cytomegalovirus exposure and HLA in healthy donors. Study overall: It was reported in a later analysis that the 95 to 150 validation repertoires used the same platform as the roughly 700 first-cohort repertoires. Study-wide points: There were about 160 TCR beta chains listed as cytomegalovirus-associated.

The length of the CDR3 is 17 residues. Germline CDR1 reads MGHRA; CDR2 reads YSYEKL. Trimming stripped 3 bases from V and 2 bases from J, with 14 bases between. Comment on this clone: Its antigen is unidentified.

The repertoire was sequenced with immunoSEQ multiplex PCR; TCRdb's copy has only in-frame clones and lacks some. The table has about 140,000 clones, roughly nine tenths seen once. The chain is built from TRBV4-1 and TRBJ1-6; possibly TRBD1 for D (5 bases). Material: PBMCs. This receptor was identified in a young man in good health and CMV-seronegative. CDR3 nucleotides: TGCGCCAGCAGCCAGGGGGGGGGACCTCCCTATAATTCACCCCTCCACTTT. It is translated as CASSQGGGPPYNSPLHF.